A single sample gave rise to the 25 T cell receptor beta chains below, sequenced in a study of shared clonotypes between healthy human individuals. Profiled with immunoSEQ multiplex PCR; TCRdb holds only in-frame clones, not every one. The sample carries about 2.4 million clones, approximately 94% recorded once. Sequencing was carried out using naive CD4+ T cells sorted from blood. Subset noted: CD45RA+ positively selected. The receptor source for this set is a man aged 18 to 30 in good health.

On this clone: At one end the junction does not follow the germline gene, possibly because of a read error. The chain combines TRBV7-7 with TRBJ2-5; possible D gene TRBD1, 5 bases. CDR1 and CDR2 (germline): SSHAT, FNYEAQ (reference sequence). This CDR3 region has 13 residues. The CDR3 DNA sequence: TGTGCTAGCAGCCAAGGGGTAGCTGGGACCCAGTACTTC. It codes for CASSQGVAGTQYF.

The chain uses TRBV30 and TRBJ1-6; D gene unclear. The ends were cut back, 3 bases at V and 10 bases at J, with 13 bases in the middle. CDR3 length: 13 amino acids. CDR1 and CDR2 from the germline V gene are GTSNPN and SVGIG (reference sequence). Here the CDR3 reads CAWRPGSGSPLHF. CDR3 in DNA: TGTGCCTGGAGGCCGGGTTCGGGCTCACCCCTCCACTTT.

This chain uses TRBV28 with TRBJ2-5; the D gene is possibly TRBD2 (5 bases). Germline V gives CDR1 MDHEN, CDR2 SYDVKM. The CDR3 runs 12 residues. V was pared by 3 bases and J by 6 bases, with 8 bases between. The CDR3 bases are TGTGCCAGCAGTTTGAGGGCCCAGACCCAGTACTTC. It is translated as CASSLRAQTQYF. Drawing the rest from reference TRBV28 and TRBJ2-5, the complete variable domain is DVKVTQSSRYLVKRTGEKVFLECVQDMDHENMFWYRQDPGLGLRLIYFSYDVKMKEKGDIPEGYSVSREKKERFSLILESASTNQTSMYLCASSLRAQTQYFGPGTRLLVL.

In this sample, this clone turned up a few times. The chain recombines TRBV19 with TRBJ2-7, with 7 bases aligning to TRBD1. CDR3 length: 15 residues. Trimming at V came to 3 bases and at J to 4 bases, leaving 9 bases not matched to a gene. The germline V gene has CDR1 LNHDA and CDR2 SQIVND (reference sequence). The DNA for the CDR3 is TGTGCCAGTAGTATGGGACAGCAGCCAGGGTACGAGCAGTACTTC. Protein sequence: CASSMGQQPGYEQYF.

The chain links TRBV2 to TRBJ1-5; 11 nucleotides align to TRBD1. CDR1 SNHLY and CDR2 FYNNEI come from the germline V gene. J was trimmed by 6 bases and V by 8 bases; bases with no gene match: 3. This CDR3 spans 13 amino acids. The chain's CDR3 is CASGTGGPQPQHF. The CDR3 DNA reads TGTGCCAGCGGGACAGGGGGGCCTCAGCCCCAGCATTTT. Drawing the rest from reference TRBV2 and TRBJ1-5, the complete variable domain is EPEVTQTPSHQVTQMGQEVILRCVPISNHLYFYWYRQILGQKVEFLVSFYNNEISEKSEIFDDQFSVERPDGSNFTLKIRSTKLEDSAMYFCASGTGGPQPQHFGDGTRLSIL.

This clone occurred a few times. This chain uses TRBV4-1 with TRBJ1-2; D gene uncertain. The CDR3 is 13 amino acids. V dropped 0 bases and J dropped 4 bases, with 6 bases sitting between them. CDR1 is MGHRA, CDR2 YSYEKL, per germline. The CDR3 DNA follows: TGCGCCAGCAGCCAAGACAGGTCCTATGGCTACACCTTC. Protein: CASSQDRSYGYTF.

About this clone: This same CDR3 is encoded by further DNA sequences in the sample. The CDR3 DNA is TGCGCCAGCAGCTTGGCCATGGAAGAGACCCAGTACTTC. The encoded protein is CASSLAMEETQYF. The rearrangement links TRBV5-1 to TRBJ2-5, with D unclear. Trimming removed 0 bases from V and 3 bases from J, with 6 bases in between. This CDR3 comprises 13 residues. The germline gives CDR1 SGHRS, CDR2 YFSETQ.

The chain uses TRBV9 and TRBJ1-2, with TRBD1 matching 7 bases. This CDR3 region has 14 residues. V gave up 2 bases and J gave up 4 bases; unmatched junction bases: 5. CDR1 and CDR2 from the germline V gene are SGDLS and YYNGEE. In DNA, the CDR3 is TGTGCCAGCAGCGTGACCGGACAGGCCTATGGCTACACCTTC. Translating gives CASSVTGQAYGYTF.

This rearrangement joins TRBV19 to TRBJ1-5; D remains unclear. The germline V and J ends were trimmed by 5 bases and 0 bases, with 11 bases remaining between them. The germline V gene has CDR1 LNHDA and CDR2 SQIVND (reference sequence). This CDR3 is 15 amino acids long. CDR3 protein: CASSLGGLSNQPQHF. The CDR3 DNA is TGTGCCAGTAGTCTGGGCGGCCTTAGCAATCAGCCCCAGCATTTT.

The chain couples TRBV10-3 to TRBJ2-5; 7 nucleotides match TRBD1. Germline V lookup: CDR1 ENHRY, CDR2 SYGVKD. The CDR3 totals 14 residues. V lost 6 bases to trimming and J lost 5 bases; unmatched junction nucleotides: 9. CDR3 nucleotide sequence: TGTGCCATCAGGAGAACAGGGGCTCAGGAGACCCAGTACTTC. Its translation: CAIRRTGAQETQYF.

This clone was detected only once. The genes are TRBV9 and TRBJ2-1; tentatively, D is TRBD2 (6 bases). This CDR3 has 13 amino acids. Trimming shortened V by 3 bases and J by 4 bases, and 8 bases separated the two germline ends. The germline gives CDR1 SGDLS, CDR2 YYNGEE. CDR3 nucleotides: TGTGCCAGCAGCGCGGCGGGGTACAATGAGCAGTTCTTC. It translates to CASSAAGYNEQFF.

This clone is a singleton in its sample. V usage is TRBV30 and J usage is TRBJ2-7, with a weak D call TRBD2 (7 bases). The CDR3 sequence is 15 residues long. In germline, CDR1 is GTSNPN, CDR2 SVGIG (reference sequence). Trimming pared 1 base from V and 5 bases from J, leaving 18 bases between. The CDR3 loop reads CAWSDGGQGIHEQYF. In DNA, the CDR3 is TGTGCCTGGAGTGACGGGGGGCAGGGTATCCACGAGCAGTACTTC.

V gene TRBV19 combines with J gene TRBJ2-5; TRBD2 agrees at 7 bases. Germline CDR1 and CDR2: LNHDA and SQIVND (reference sequence). With V trimmed by 5 bases and J by 1 base, 10 bases remained unmatched. This CDR3 region has 16 residues. In DNA, the CDR3 is TGTGCCAGTAGTTCCTGGGGAGGGAGCTTCCAAGAGACCCAGTACTTC. It is translated as CASSSWGGSFQETQYF.

The gene calls are TRBV7-9 and TRBJ1-6; 7 nucleotides match TRBD1. Germline assignment: CDR1 SEHNR and CDR2 FQNEAQ (reference sequence). This CDR3 spans 15 amino acids. The J segment lost 7 bases and the V segment lost 5 bases, leaving 8 bases of the junction unmatched. This CDR3 reads CASSQPGQINSPLHF. In nucleotides, the CDR3 is TGTGCCAGCAGCCAGCCGGGACAGATAAATTCACCCCTCCACTTT.

V is TRBV5-1 and J is TRBJ2-1; TRBD2 agrees at 9 bases. The CDR3 contains 16 residues. The V and J ends lost 2 bases and 6 bases, in that order; junction bases with no gene match: 9. Germline V lookup: CDR1 SGHRS, CDR2 YFSETQ. The CDR3 bases are TGCGCCAGCAGCTTCGTAGCGGGAGCTCGGGGCAATGAGCAGTTCTTC. Translating gives CASSFVAGARGNEQFF.

The chain is built from TRBV6-6 and TRBJ1-6; D might be TRBD1 (6 bases). This CDR3 is built from 16 residues. Germline lookup yields CDR1 MNHNY and CDR2 SVGAGI (reference sequence). Trimming removed 4 bases from V and 0 bases from J, with 10 bases in between. CDR3 sequence reads: CASSFTGSSYNSPLHF. CDR3 coding DNA: TGTGCCAGCAGTTTTACAGGGAGCTCCTATAATTCACCCCTCCACTTT.

The chain employs TRBV7-2 and TRBJ1-4, with 11 bases identical to TRBD1. The germline CDR1 and CDR2 sequences are SGHTA and FQGNSA. The CDR3 loop spans 16 amino acids. Unmatched junction bases numbered 10, after V lost 5 bases and J lost 8 bases. CDR3 DNA sequence: TGTGCCAGCAGCCCGGGGGACAGGGGGTTTAGCGAAAAACTGTTTTTT. Encoded protein: CASSPGDRGFSEKLFF. The full variable domain, its missing parts supplied by reference TRBV7-2 and TRBJ1-4, is GAGVSQSPSNKVTEKGKDVELRCDPISGHTALYWYRQSLGQGLEFLIYFQGNSAPDKSGLPSDRFSAERTGGSVSTLTIQRTQQEDSAVYLCASSPGDRGFSEKLFFGSGTQLSVL.

This rearrangement joins TRBV29-1 to TRBJ2-5, with D perhaps TRBD2 (6 bases). Per the germline V gene, CDR1 is SQVTM and CDR2 is ANQGSEA. The CDR3 is 15 amino acids. Trimming took 6 bases from V and 2 from J, leaving 19 bases between them. CDR3 bases: TGCAGCGTCGCCGGCCGGGGGAACCGACAAGAGACCCAGTACTTC. This gives the protein CSVAGRGNRQETQYF.

In the case of this clone: At the DNA level, this CDR3 is encoded by other sequences in the same sample as well. V usage is TRBV7-8 and J usage is TRBJ1-1; tentatively, D is TRBD1 (5 bases). Per the germline V gene, CDR1 is SGHVS and CDR2 is FQNEAQ. Trimming cost V 2 bases and J 0 bases, with 7 bases left between them. The CDR3 consists of 14 residues. DNA of the CDR3: TGTGCCAGCAGCTTATCGGGACTGAACACTGAAGCTTTCTTT. The encoded protein is CASSLSGLNTEAFF. The whole variable domain, filled in from reference TRBV7-8 and TRBJ1-1, reads GAGVSQSPRYKVAKRGQDVALRCDPISGHVSLFWYQQALGQGPEFLTYFQNEAQLDKSGLPSDRFFAERPEGSVSTLKIQRTQQEDSAVYLCASSLSGLNTEAFFGQGTRLTVV.

The chain is built from TRBV2 and TRBJ1-5, with TRBD1 matching 7 bases. Trimming cost V 10 bases and J 2 bases; bases outside gene matches: 11. From germline, CDR1 is SNHLY and CDR2 FYNNEI. The CDR3 has 15 residues. The CDR3 spells CATGGGGKGNQPQHF. In DNA form, the CDR3 reads TGTGCCACAGGGGGAGGGGGCAAGGGCAATCAGCCCCAGCATTTT.

The chain links TRBV28 to TRBJ1-1, with 8 bases lining up with TRBD1. Germline CDR1 is MDHEN and CDR2 is SYDVKM. The CDR3 loop spans 15 amino acids. V lost 4 bases and J lost 1; bases outside the gene matches: 5. The CDR3 region has the DNA TGTGCCAGCAGTTCCGACAGGGGCTCGAACACTGAAGCTTTCTTT. This sequence encodes CASSSDRGSNTEAFF. Based on the CDR3 plus reference TRBV28 and TRBJ1-1, the full variable domain is DVKVTQSSRYLVKRTGEKVFLECVQDMDHENMFWYRQDPGLGLRLIYFSYDVKMKEKGDIPEGYSVSREKKERFSLILESASTNQTSMYLCASSSDRGSNTEAFFGQGTRLTVV.

This chain joins TRBV5-1 and TRBJ2-5; the D gene is possibly TRBD2 (6 bases). Trimming left V 2 bases short and J 1 base short, with 12 bases between. Germline lookup yields CDR1 SGHRS and CDR2 YFSETQ. The CDR3 extends over 15 amino acids. The CDR3 DNA follows: TGCGCCAGCAGCTTCGGGCGGGGCCTCCAAGAGACCCAGTACTTC. Protein: CASSFGRGLQETQYF.

This chain links TRBV7-2 with TRBJ1-4, with D perhaps TRBD1 (5 bases). Germline CDR1 is SGHTA and CDR2 is FQGNSA. This CDR3 contains 14 residues. V lost 3 bases and J 5 bases, leaving 10 bases between the germline ends. CDR3: CASSLTAPNEKLFF. CDR3 nucleotides: TGTGCCAGCAGCTTGACAGCACCCAATGAAAAACTGTTTTTT.

The rearrangement joins TRBV18 to TRBJ2-1; D is unresolved. The germline V and J ends were trimmed by 5 bases and 2 bases, with 19 bases remaining between them. Germline V CDR1 and CDR2: KGHSH, LQKENI. This CDR3 has 17 residues. The CDR3 nucleotides read TGTGCCAGCTCAAAATCGGGCGAGGACCGCCCCTACAATGAGCAGTTCTTC. Its protein product is CASSKSGEDRPYNEQFF. Full variable domain (outside the CDR3, taken from reference TRBV18 and TRBJ2-1): NAGVMQNPRHLVRRRGQEARLRCSPMKGHSHVYWYRQLPEEGLKFMVYLQKENIIDESGMPKERFSAEFPKEGPSILRIQQVVRGDSAAYFCASSKSGEDRPYNEQFFGPGTRLTVL.

The chain combines TRBV18 with TRBJ2-7; either TRBD1 or TRBD2 may fit D (5 bases each). V lost 2 bases, J lost 2 bases, and 10 bases lay in between. Germline CDR1 KGHSH, CDR2 LQKENI. The CDR3 loop spans 14 amino acids. This CDR3 reads CASSPGTRTYEQYF. The CDR3 DNA follows: TGTGCCAGCTCACCAGGGACGCGCACCTACGAGCAGTACTTC.